This paragraph covers one T cell receptor (beta chain) sequence. This clone has ten or more counts. Its antigen is still unknown. Per-base qualities were not stored, and no clone one base away is much larger. In Seattle, one collaborating source enrolled patients while the infection was active and tracked those patients longitudinally over the course of disease. Whole blood was collected in K2EDTA tubes by collaborating institutions according to the institutions' own protocols. For TCRbeta analysis, collaborators shipped samples in one of three forms: frozen whole blood, isolated PBMCs, or DNA extracted from either of those sample types. The record originates from a study of blood T cell repertoires in COVID-19 (dated by TCRdb to 2019 to 2021). Regarding the complete study: Samples covering the acute and convalescent phases of COVID-19 were provided by collaborators in the United States, Italy and Spain. The prospective study material was composed of cDNA or gDNA derived from T cells, B-cell-depleted T cells, or PBMCs. The dataset comprised deeply sampled blood TCRbeta repertoires from subjects exposed to, actively infected with, or recovered from COVID-19. The repertoires were released in a freely available public database intended as a resource for research on the immune response to SARS-CoV-2. Samples came from the ongoing ImmuneRACE study (first 160 participants) plus 1,254 subjects from 6 global collaborators. Nearly every sample came with metadata listing a de-identified subject ID, COVID-19 status, age in years and sex. Where HLA class I and class II types were available, the types were taken from metadata supplied by the sample provider, not from assay-based typing.

Points the paper makes about the study in general: How much clinical and demographic metadata was included differed by source and by participant, and the metadata was provided uncurated.

The immunoSEQ Assay, a bias-controlled multiplex PCR, was used to amplify TCRbeta CDR3 regions from genomic DNA. Per the original workflow: The number of nucleated cells in each sample was estimated from the amplification of reference gene primers within the assay. Sequence reads were collapsed and filtered to measure the absolute abundance of every unique TCRbeta CDR3 rearrangement. For each sample, productive Simpson clonality was calculated as the square root of Simpson's diversity index across productive rearrangements. In its TCRdb copy, this immuneACCESS table keeps in-frame sequences only and misses some clones. Where compared with another copy, unresolved V genes explain less than half of these, and the others have no known cause. V and J calls and clone size are copied from that table; D and trimming were computed from the DNA. The table for this sample lists about 94,000 clones; about 74% of them were counted only once. The ten largest clones capture about 3.9% of the sample.

Sequencing was carried out using peripheral blood. The source of this sequence is a man between 65 and 79 years old with COVID-19, enrolled during active disease.

The CDR3 reads CASSPVQAGAITEAFF. The sequenced DNA is TGTGCCAGCAGCCCCGTCCAGGCAGGGGCCATCACTGAAGCTTTCTTT. The V gene is TRBV7-8 and the J gene is TRBJ1-1; TRBD1 is perhaps the D gene, given 6 matching bases. V was cut back by 5 bases and J by 4 bases, leaving a gap of 20 bases between them. The CDR3 numbers 16 residues from cysteine through phenylalanine. Of the read, only the CDR3 DNA is kept; its 48 bases are in frame from base 1. CDR1 SGHVS and CDR2 FQNEAQ were looked up in the germline V gene. This CDR3, with the reference TRBV7-8 and TRBJ1-1 proteins standing in past its ends, gives the full variable domain GAGVSQSPRYKVAKRGQDVALRCDPISGHVSLFWYQQALGQGPEFLTYFQNEAQLDKSGLPSDRFFAERPEGSVSTLKIQRTQQEDSAVYLCASSPVQAGAITEAFFGQGTRLTVV.